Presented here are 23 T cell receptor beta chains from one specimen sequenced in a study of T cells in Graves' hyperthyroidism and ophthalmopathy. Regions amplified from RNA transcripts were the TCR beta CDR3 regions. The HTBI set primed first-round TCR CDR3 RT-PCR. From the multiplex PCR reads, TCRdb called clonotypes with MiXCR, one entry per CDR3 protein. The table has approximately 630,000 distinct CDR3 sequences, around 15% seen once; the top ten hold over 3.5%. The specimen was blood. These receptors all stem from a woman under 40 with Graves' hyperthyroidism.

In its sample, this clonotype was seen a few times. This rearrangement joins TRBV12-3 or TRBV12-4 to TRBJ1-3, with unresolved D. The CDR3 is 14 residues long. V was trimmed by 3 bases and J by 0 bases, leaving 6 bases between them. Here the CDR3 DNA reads TGTGCCAGCAGTTTTTCTAACTCTGGAAACACCATATATTTT. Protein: CASSFSNSGNTIYF.

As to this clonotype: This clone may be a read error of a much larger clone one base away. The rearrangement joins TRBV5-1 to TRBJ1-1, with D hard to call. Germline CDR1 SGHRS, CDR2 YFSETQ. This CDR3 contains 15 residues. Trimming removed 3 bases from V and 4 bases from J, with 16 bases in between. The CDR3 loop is CASSWSGEGGTEAFF. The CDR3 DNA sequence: TGCGCCAGCAGCTGGAGTGGGGAAGGTGGCACTGAAGCTTTCTTT.

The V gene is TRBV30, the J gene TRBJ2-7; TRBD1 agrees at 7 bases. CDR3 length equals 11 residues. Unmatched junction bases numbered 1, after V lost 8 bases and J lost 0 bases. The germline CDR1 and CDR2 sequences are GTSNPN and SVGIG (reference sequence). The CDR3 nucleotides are TGTGCCGGGACAGTCTCCTACGAGCAGTACTTC. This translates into CAGTVSYEQYF.

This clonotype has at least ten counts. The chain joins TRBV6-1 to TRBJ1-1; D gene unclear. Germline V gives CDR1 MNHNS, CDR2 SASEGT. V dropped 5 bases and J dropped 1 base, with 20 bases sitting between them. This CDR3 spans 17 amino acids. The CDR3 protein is CASSRDTNPGGNTEAFF. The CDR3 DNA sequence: TGTGCCAGCAGTCGAGACACCAATCCCGGCGGGAACACTGAAGCTTTCTTT.

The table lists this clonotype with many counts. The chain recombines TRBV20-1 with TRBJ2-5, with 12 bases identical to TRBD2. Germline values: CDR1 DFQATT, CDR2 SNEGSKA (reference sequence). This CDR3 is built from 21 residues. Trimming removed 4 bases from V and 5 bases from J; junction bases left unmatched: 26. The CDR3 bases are TGCAGTGCTATTATTCCTAGCGGGAGGGCCTCATTTAGCGTAACCTCGGAGACCCAGTACTTC. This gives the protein CSAIIPSGRASFSVTSETQYF.

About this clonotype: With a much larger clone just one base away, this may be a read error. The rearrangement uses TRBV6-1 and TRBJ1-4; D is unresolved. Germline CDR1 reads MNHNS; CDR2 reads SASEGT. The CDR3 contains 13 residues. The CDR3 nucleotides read TGTGCCAGCAGTGGGTACACTAATGAAAAACTGTCTTTT. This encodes CASSGYTNEKLSF.

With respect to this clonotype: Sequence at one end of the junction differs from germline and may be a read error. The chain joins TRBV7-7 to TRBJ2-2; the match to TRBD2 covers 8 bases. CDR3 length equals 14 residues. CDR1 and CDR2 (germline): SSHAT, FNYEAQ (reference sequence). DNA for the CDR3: TGTGCTAGCAGCTTACGGGAGGGGACCGGGGAGCTGTTTTTT. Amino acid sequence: CASSLREGTGELFF.

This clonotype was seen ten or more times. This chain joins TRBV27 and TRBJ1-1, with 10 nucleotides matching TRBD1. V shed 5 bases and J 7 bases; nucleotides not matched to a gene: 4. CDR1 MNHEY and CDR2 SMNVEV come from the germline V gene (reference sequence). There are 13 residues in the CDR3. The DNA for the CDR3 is TGTGCCAGCAGTCCTGGGACAGGGGATGAAGCTTTCTTT. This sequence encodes CASSPGTGDEAFF.

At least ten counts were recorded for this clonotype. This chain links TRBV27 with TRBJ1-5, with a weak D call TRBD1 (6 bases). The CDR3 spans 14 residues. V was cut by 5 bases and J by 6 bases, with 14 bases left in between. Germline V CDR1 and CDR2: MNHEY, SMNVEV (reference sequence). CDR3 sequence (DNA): TGTGCCAGCAGTGTACAGGGTTCCGGTCAGCCCCAGCATTTT. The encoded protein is CASSVQGSGQPQHF.

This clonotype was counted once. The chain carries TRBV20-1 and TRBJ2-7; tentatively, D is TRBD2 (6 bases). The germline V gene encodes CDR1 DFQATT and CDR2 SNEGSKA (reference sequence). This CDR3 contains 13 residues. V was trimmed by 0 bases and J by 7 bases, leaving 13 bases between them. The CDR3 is CSARDIGRREQYF. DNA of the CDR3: TGCAGTGCTAGAGATATTGGGAGGAGGGAGCAGTACTTC.

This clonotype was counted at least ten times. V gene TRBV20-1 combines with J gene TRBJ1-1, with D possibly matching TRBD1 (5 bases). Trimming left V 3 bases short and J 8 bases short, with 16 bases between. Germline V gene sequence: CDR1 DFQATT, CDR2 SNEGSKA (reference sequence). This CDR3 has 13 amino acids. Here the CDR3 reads CSASALMGVEAFF. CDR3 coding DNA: TGCAGTGCTAGTGCTCTGATGGGGGTCGAAGCTTTCTTT.

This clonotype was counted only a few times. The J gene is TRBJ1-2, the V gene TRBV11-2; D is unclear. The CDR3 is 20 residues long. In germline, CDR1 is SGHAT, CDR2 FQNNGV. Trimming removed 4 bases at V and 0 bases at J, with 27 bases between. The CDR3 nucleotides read TGTGCCAGCAGCTCTTATAGGAGAGGGAAGGTAGACGGAGCTAACTATGGCTACACCTTC. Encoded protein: CASSSYRRGKVDGANYGYTF.

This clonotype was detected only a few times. The CDR3 protein is CASSLNEQYF. The CDR3 nucleotides are TGTGCCAGCAGCCTTAACGAGCAGTACTTC. This chain joins TRBV2 and TRBJ2-7; unclear D gene. The CDR3 contains 10 residues. V was cut by 6 bases and J by 5 bases, with 5 bases left in between. Germline CDR1 and CDR2: SNHLY and FYNNEI.

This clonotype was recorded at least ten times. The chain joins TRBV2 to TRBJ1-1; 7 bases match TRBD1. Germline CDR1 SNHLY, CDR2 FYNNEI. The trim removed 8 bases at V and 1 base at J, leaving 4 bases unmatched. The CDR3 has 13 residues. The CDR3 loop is CASLRQGNTEAFF. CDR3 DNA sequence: TGTGCCAGCCTAAGACAGGGGAACACTGAAGCTTTCTTT. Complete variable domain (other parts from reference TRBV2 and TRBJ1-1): EPEVTQTPSHQVTQMGQEVILRCVPISNHLYFYWYRQILGQKVEFLVSFYNNEISEKSEIFDDQFSVERPDGSNFTLKIRSTKLEDSAMYFCASLRQGNTEAFFGQGTRLTVV.

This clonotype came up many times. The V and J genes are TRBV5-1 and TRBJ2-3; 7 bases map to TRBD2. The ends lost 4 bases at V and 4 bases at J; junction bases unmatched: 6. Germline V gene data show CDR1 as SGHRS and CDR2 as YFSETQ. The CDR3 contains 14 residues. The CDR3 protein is CASSGTGGADTQYF. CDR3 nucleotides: TGCGCCAGCAGCGGGACGGGAGGAGCAGATACGCAGTATTTT.

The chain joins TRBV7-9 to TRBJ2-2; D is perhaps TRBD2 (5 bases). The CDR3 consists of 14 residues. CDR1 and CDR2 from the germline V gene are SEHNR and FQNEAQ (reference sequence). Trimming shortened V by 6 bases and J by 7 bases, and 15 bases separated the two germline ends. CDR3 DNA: TGTGCCAGCAGTACCCCGGAGGCGAGCGGGGAGCTGTTTTTT. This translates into CASSTPEASGELFF.

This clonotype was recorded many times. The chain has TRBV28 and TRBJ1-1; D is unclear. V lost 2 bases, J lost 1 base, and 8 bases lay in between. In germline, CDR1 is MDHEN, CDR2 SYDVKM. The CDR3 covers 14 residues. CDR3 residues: CASSLAQKNTEAFF. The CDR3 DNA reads TGTGCCAGCAGTTTAGCCCAGAAGAACACTGAAGCTTTCTTT. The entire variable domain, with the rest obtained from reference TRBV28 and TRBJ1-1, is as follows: DVKVTQSSRYLVKRTGEKVFLECVQDMDHENMFWYRQDPGLGLRLIYFSYDVKMKEKGDIPEGYSVSREKKERFSLILESASTNQTSMYLCASSLAQKNTEAFFGQGTRLTVV.

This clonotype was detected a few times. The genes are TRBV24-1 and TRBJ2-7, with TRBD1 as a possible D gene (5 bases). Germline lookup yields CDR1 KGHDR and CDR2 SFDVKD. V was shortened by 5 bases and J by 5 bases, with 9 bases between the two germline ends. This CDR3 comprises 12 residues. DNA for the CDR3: TGTGCCACCAGTGTGGCAGGGAACGAGCAGTACTTC. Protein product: CATSVAGNEQYF.

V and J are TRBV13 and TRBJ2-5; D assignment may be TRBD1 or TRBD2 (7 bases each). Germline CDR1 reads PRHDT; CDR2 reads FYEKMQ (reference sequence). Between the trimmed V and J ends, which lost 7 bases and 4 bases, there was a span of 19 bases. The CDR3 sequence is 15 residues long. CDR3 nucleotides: TGTGCCAGCATCCCCCCAGGGGGGGCGGCAGAGACCCAGTACTTC. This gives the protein CASIPPGGAAETQYF.

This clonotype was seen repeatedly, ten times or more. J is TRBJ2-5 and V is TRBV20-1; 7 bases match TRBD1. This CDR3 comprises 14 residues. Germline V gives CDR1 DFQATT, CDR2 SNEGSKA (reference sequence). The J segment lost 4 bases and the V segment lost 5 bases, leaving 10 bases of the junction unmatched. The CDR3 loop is CSAYPDRDGETQYF. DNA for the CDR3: TGCAGTGCTTACCCCGACAGGGATGGAGAGACCCAGTACTTC.

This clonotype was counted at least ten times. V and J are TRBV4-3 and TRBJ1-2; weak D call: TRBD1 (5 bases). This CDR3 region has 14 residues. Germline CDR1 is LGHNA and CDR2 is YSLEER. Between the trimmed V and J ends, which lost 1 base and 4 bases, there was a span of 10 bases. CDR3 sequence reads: CASSQGRGAYGYTF. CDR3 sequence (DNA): TGCGCCAGCAGCCAAGGGAGGGGAGCCTATGGCTACACCTTC.

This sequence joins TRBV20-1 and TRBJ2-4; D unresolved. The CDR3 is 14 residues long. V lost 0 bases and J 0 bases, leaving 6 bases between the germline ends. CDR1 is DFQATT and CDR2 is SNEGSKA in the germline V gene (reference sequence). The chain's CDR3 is CSAREALAKNIQYF. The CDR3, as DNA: TGCAGTGCTAGAGAAGCGTTAGCCAAAAACATTCAGTACTTC.

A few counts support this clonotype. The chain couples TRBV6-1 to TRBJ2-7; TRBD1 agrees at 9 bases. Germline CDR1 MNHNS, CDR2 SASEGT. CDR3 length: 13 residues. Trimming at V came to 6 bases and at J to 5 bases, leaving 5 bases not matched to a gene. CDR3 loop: CASRRQGGNEQYF. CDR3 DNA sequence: TGTGCCAGCAGACGACAGGGGGGCAACGAGCAGTACTTC.